This TCR beta chain was identified in a study of long-term antiretroviral therapy in people with HIV. Overall study findings and caveats: Dating from the mid-2000s to the late 2010s, the blood was possibly obtained under older ART regimens.

Concerning this clone itself: The antigen is unknown.

The assay, immunoSEQ v3.0, was run at survey level. The table came from immunoSEQ multiplex PCR; TCRdb's copy has only in-frame clones and leaves some out. This sample has tens of thousands of clones, with around 97% found just once. Trimming stripped 2 bases from V and 5 bases from J, with 26 bases between. This CDR3 region has 19 residues. Germline V gene sequence: CDR1 SGHDT, CDR2 YYEEEE. The material sequenced was unsorted PBMCs, taken 6.9 years after starting antiretroviral therapy. The rearrangement uses TRBV5-6 and TRBJ2-1; tentatively, D is TRBD1 or TRBD2 (6 bases each). This TCR was sampled from a man in his thirties or forties with HIV. CDR3 residues: CASSFFPGTSRGRDNEQFF. In DNA form, the CDR3 reads TGTGCCAGCAGCTTCTTCCCGGGGACGTCCCGGGGGCGGGACAATGAGCAGTTCTTC.